This T cell receptor beta chain appears in the sequencing data of a study of T cells in localized non-small cell lung cancer. Findings and limits, study-wide: Elevated circulating T cell density in blood was associated with longer overall survival. Sequencing, confined to only one tumor region, leaves heterogeneity possible. A median around 57 of the top 100 tumor clones appeared in adjacent lung.

A remark on this clone: The antigen is not known.

Libraries were prepared by immunoSEQ multiplex PCR; TCRdb keeps only in-frame clonotypes and omits some of them. The table lists roughly 35,000 clones, 75% to 90% of them singletons. This clonotype originated in a woman aged 35 to 69 with stage I lung adenocarcinoma. The source material was peripheral blood, sampled before any cancer treatment.

CDR3 loop: CASSPPGTGSYEQYF. CDR3 nucleotide sequence: TGTGCCAGCAGCCCCCCCGGGACAGGGTCCTACGAGCAGTACTTC. This chain joins TRBV28 and TRBJ2-7; TRBD1 aligns across 9 bases. The CDR3 extends over 15 amino acids. Trimming at V came to 6 bases and at J to 1 base, leaving 7 bases not matched to a gene. The germline CDR1 and CDR2 sequences are MDHEN and SYDVKM. The variable domain in full, completed from reference TRBV28 and TRBJ2-7, reads DVKVTQSSRYLVKRTGEKVFLECVQDMDHENMFWYRQDPGLGLRLIYFSYDVKMKEKGDIPEGYSVSREKKERFSLILESASTNQTSMYLCASSPPGTGSYEQYFGPGTRLTVT.